The TCR beta chain under discussion was sequenced for a study of blood T cell repertoires in COVID-19. Background on the study: From the United States, Italy and Spain came samples of acute and convalescent COVID-19.

In this sample, this clone turned up once. As handled by the study authors: For nucleated cells, counts were estimated from reference gene primer amplification. Sequenced by immunoSEQ multiplex PCR; TCRdb stores in-frame clones only, minus some. V and J calls plus clone size are reproduced from that table; the DNA served to infer D and trimming. The sample consists of around 81,000 clones, around four fifths of them appearing once. Germline V gene sequence: CDR1 SNHLY, CDR2 FYNNEI. This CDR3 region has 16 residues. Trimming cost V 6 bases and J 7 bases; bases outside gene matches: 14. The clonotype originates from a man aged 45-65 years with acute or convalescent COVID-19. This rearrangement joins TRBV2 to TRBJ1-5, with 8 bases aligning to TRBD1. The sample consisted of peripheral blood. The CDR3 DNA reads TGTGCCAGCAGCCTCATACAGACAGGGGCAAACCAGCCCCAGCATTTT. It yields the protein CASSLIQTGANQPQHF. The complete variable domain, with remaining parts taken from reference TRBV2 and TRBJ1-5, reads EPEVTQTPSHQVTQMGQEVILRCVPISNHLYFYWYRQILGQKVEFLVSFYNNEISEKSEIFDDQFSVERPDGSNFTLKIRSTKLEDSAMYFCASSLIQTGANQPQHFGDGTRLSIL.